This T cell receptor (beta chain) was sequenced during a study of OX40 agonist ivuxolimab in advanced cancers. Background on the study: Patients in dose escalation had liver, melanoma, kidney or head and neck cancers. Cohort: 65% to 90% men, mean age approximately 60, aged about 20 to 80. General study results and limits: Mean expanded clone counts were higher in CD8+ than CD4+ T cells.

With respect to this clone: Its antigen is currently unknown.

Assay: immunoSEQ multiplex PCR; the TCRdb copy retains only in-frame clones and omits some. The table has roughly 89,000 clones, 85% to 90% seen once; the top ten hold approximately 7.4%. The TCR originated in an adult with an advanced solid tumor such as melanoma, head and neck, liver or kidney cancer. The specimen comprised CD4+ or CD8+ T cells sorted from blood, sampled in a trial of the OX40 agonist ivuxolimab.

The CDR3 DNA reads as TGTGCCAGCGGCTCTGCGGGAGTAAGGGAGCAGTACTTC. This codes for CASGSAGVREQYF. This chain joins TRBV2 and TRBJ2-7; the match to TRBD2 covers 7 bases. The CDR3 sequence is 13 residues long. Germline-derived CDR1 and CDR2 are SNHLY and FYNNEI. V shed 8 bases, J shed 7 bases, and the junction held 11 bases outside the gene matches.